This T cell receptor (beta chain) was observed in a study of OX40 agonist ivuxolimab in advanced cancers. Study-level background: The dose-escalation cohort had hepatocellular carcinoma, melanoma, renal cell or head and neck cancer. Mean age around 60 years, range about 20 to 90; around 80% male.

The germline CDR1 and CDR2 sequences are SGHTA and FQGNSA. The germline V and J ends were trimmed by 3 bases and 5 bases, with 14 bases remaining between them. There are 14 residues in the CDR3. Sequencing used immunoSEQ multiplex PCR; TCRdb keeps in-frame clones, though not all of them. Of more than 65,000 clones listed, just under 85% were seen once; the top ten hold 25%. This sequence joins TRBV7-2 and TRBJ2-7, with D possibly being TRBD1 (7 bases). The source was CD4+ or CD8+ T cells sorted from blood, collected in a trial of the OX40 agonist ivuxolimab. This TCR came from an adult with an advanced solid tumor such as melanoma, head and neck, liver or kidney cancer. In DNA, the CDR3 is TGTGCCAGCAGCTTGGAGGGGGCGCGGGACGAGCAGTACTTC. Translation gives CASSLEGARDEQYF.